This T cell receptor (beta chain) was captured in a study of CDR3 diversity in severe acne. This CDR3 region has 11 residues. V was clipped by 7 bases and J by 4 bases, with 7 bases between them. Germline CDR1 and CDR2: LNHDA and SQIVND (reference sequence). The table lists this clonotype with a few counts. TCRdb processed the PCR reads anew with MiXCR; each CDR3 protein has one entry. The data hold more than 85,000 distinct CDR3 sequences, with about half observed a single time. The sequence came from a male donor in good health, serving as a control. Sequences were obtained from blood. The chain joins TRBV19 to TRBJ1-2; the D is unclear. Written as DNA, the CDR3 is TGTGCCAGTACCCCAGGCTATGGCTACACCTTC. Translation: CASTPGYGYTF.